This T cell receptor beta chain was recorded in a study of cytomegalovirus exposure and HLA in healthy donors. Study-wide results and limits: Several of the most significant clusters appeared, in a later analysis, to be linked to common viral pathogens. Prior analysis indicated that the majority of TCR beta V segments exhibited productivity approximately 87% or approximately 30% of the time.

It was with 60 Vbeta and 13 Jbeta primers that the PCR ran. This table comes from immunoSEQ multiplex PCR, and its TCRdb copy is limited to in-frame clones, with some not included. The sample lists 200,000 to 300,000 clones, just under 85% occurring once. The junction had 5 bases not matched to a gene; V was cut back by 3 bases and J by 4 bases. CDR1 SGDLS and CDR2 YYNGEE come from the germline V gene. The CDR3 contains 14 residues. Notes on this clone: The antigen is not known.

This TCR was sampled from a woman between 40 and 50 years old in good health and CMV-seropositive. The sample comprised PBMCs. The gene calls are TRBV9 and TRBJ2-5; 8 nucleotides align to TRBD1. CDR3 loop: CASSADRGGETQYF. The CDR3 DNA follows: TGTGCCAGCAGCGCCGACAGGGGAGGAGAGACCCAGTACTTC.